This TCR beta chain was recorded in a study of T cells in Graves' hyperthyroidism and ophthalmopathy. The V gene lost 3 bases and the J gene lost 0 bases, with 21 bases spanning the gap. From germline, CDR1 is MDHEN and CDR2 SYDVKM. The CDR3 is 19 amino acids. RNA transcripts yielded amplified TCR beta CDR3 regions. TCR CDR3 regions were first amplified by RT-PCR with HTBI primers. TCRdb itself ran the multiplex PCR reads through MiXCR, one entry per CDR3 protein. The table lists 380,000 or so distinct CDR3 sequences, about 14% of them singletons. Overall study findings and caveats: Model-based prediction identified ophthalmopathy a median approximately 6 months prior to its onset.

This clonotype was seen repeatedly, ten times or more. Its antigen remains unidentified. This clonotype was obtained from a man aged 25-40 years with Graves' hyperthyroidism that later progressed to Graves' ophthalmopathy. The sequencing input was blood. J is TRBJ1-3 and V is TRBV28, with D possibly being TRBD1 (5 bases). The CDR3, as DNA: TGTGCCAGCAGTTTCTCGGGGACGGCCGTAACCTTCTCTGGAAACACCATATATTTT. Translation gives CASSFSGTAVTFSGNTIYF.